These 20 T cell receptor beta chains were sequenced from one sample in a study of CD8+CD57+ T cells in acquired aplastic anemia. Investigators profiled TCR beta VDJ and CDR3 from genomic DNA template. A single record per CDR3 protein comes from TCRdb applying MiXCR to the reads. The table shows approximately 190,000 distinct CDR3 sequences, with more than 45% occurring only once. Patients chosen for sequencing had shown CD8+CD57+ cell expansion by flow cytometry. Sequenced sample: sorted CD4+, CD8+, or CD8+CD57+ T cells (not recorded which) from PBMCs. The source is a human donor with aplastic anemia.

This clonotype was recorded many times. The rearrangement links TRBV19 to TRBJ1-1, with 7 bases that match TRBD1. The CDR3 has 14 residues. Germline V gene sequence: CDR1 LNHDA, CDR2 SQIVND (reference sequence). Trimming removed 0 bases from V and 7 bases from J; junction bases left unmatched: 5. Written as DNA, the CDR3 is TGTGCCAGTAGTATAGAGTACAGGGGTAGTGAAGCTTTCTTT. It translates to CASSIEYRGSEAFF.

The chain links TRBV29-1 to TRBJ2-3; possibly TRBD2 for D (6 bases). This CDR3 region has 12 residues. Germline CDR1 SQVTM, CDR2 ANQGSEA. The ends were cut back, 3 bases at V and 4 bases at J, with 8 bases in the middle. The CDR3 region has the DNA TGCAGCGTTGAGTGGGGGGCAGATACGCAGTATTTT. The encoded protein is CSVEWGADTQYF.

This clonotype was picked up many times. The chain joins TRBV12-3 or TRBV12-4 to TRBJ2-1; unclear D gene. Between the trimmed V and J ends, which lost 6 bases and 9 bases, there was a span of 15 bases. The CDR3 is 13 amino acids. The CDR3 sequence is CASRRTVTGEQFF. As DNA, the CDR3 is TGTGCCAGCAGAAGGACCGTAACGGGTGAGCAGTTCTTC.

The rearrangement links TRBV19 to TRBJ1-3; perhaps TRBD1 as D (6 bases). There are 13 residues in the CDR3. Trimming cost V 7 bases and J 3 bases, with 10 bases left between them. Germline loops: CDR1 LNHDA, CDR2 SQIVND (reference sequence). This CDR3 reads CASNPGVGNTIYF. CDR3 coding DNA: TGTGCCAGTAACCCAGGGGTTGGAAACACCATATATTTT.

This clonotype has ten or more counts. This CDR3 is CASSLRIDTQYF. CDR3 sequence (DNA): TGTGCCAGCAGCTTACGTATAGATACGCAGTATTTT. This chain connects TRBV7-2 to TRBJ2-3, with D hard to call. The CDR3 has 12 residues. The V end lost 2 bases, the J end lost 5 bases, and 5 bases lay between the germline ends. CDR1 is SGHTA and CDR2 is FQGNSA in the germline V gene.

This clonotype was counted many times. The gene calls are TRBV19 and TRBJ2-2; 10 nucleotides agree with TRBD1. V was clipped by 6 bases and J by 3 bases; unmatched bases: 4. This CDR3 has 15 amino acids. The germline gives CDR1 LNHDA, CDR2 SQIVND (reference sequence). CDR3 protein: CASRPGTGDTGELFF. Written as DNA, the CDR3 is TGTGCCAGTAGGCCCGGGACAGGGGACACCGGGGAGCTGTTTTTT.

V gene TRBV6-1 combines with J gene TRBJ2-7; D perhaps matches TRBD2 (5 bases). The V and J ends lost 1 base and 7 bases respectively, with 8 bases between them. CDR1 and CDR2 from the germline V gene are MNHNS and SASEGT. CDR3 size: 12 residues. The CDR3 nucleotides read TGTGCCAGCAGTGAAGGGAGAGGGGAGCAGTACTTC. This codes for CASSEGRGEQYF.

Comment on this clonotype: The conserved closing phenylalanine or tryptophan is absent in this CDR3, likely reflecting a read error. The chain has TRBV7-3 and TRBJ2-5, with TRBD2 matching over 8 bases. The V gene's germline CDR1 is SGHTA and CDR2 FQGTGA. The CDR3 is made up of 16 amino acids. V lost 3 bases, J lost 4 bases, and 10 bases stayed unmatched. The CDR3 sequence is CASSLEVGLVSETQYI. CDR3 bases: TGTGCCAGCAGCTTGGAGGTGGGACTAGTCTCAGAGACCCAGTACATC.

This clonotype was observed a single time. The chain combines TRBV7-2 with TRBJ2-2; 9 nucleotides line up with TRBD1. This CDR3 contains 16 residues. Germline assignment: CDR1 SGHTA and CDR2 FQGNSA. Unmatched junction bases numbered 6, after V lost 5 bases and J lost 2 bases. The CDR3 DNA follows: TGTGCCAGCAGCCCAAGGACAGGGGTAAACACCGGGGAGCTGTTTTTT. This codes for CASSPRTGVNTGELFF.

V gene TRBV25-1 combines with J gene TRBJ1-6; D remains ambiguous. The germline gives CDR1 MGHDK, CDR2 SYGVNS. The CDR3 contains 15 residues. V dropped 1 base and J dropped 13 bases, with 17 bases sitting between them. CDR3 nucleotide sequence: TGTGCCAGCAGTGAATTATGGGGAGTTGGGTCTCCCCTCCACTTT. Translating it yields CASSELWGVGSPLHF.

V gene TRBV20-1 combines with J gene TRBJ1-1; maybe TRBD1 (5 bases). This CDR3 has 14 amino acids. From germline, CDR1 is DFQATT and CDR2 SNEGSKA (reference sequence). The ends were cut back, 0 bases at V and 0 bases at J, with 8 bases in the middle. For the CDR3, the DNA is TGCAGTGCTAGAGAGGACACATTGAACACTGAAGCTTTCTTT. It codes for CSAREDTLNTEAFF.

Notes on this clonotype: A read error is possible here, since a much larger clone lies one base away. This sequence joins TRBV6-1 and TRBJ2-7; tentatively, D is TRBD2 (5 bases). The germline CDR1 and CDR2 sequences are MNHNS and SASEGT. Trimming pared 4 bases from V and 7 bases from J, leaving 14 bases between. The CDR3 sequence is 13 residues long. The CDR3 protein is CASSGELDGEQYF. Written as DNA, the CDR3 is TGTGCCAGCAGTGGGGAACTAGATGGTGAGCAGTACTTC.

V is TRBV7-9 and J is TRBJ1-2; D gene unclear. The V end was cut by 0 bases, the J end by 6 bases, with 11 bases between. The CDR3 runs 14 residues. Germline V gene data show CDR1 as SEHNR and CDR2 as FQNEAQ (reference sequence). Here the CDR3 DNA reads TGTGCCAGCAGCTTAGCGGGGTCCGGGCATGGCTACACCTTC. Its translation is CASSLAGSGHGYTF. Filled out from reference TRBV7-9 and TRBJ1-2, the complete variable domain reads DTGVSQNPRHKITKRGQNVTFRCDPISEHNRLYWYRQTLGQGPEFLTYFQNEAQLEKSRLLSDRFSAERPKGSFSTLEIQRTEQGDSAMYLCASSLAGSGHGYTFGSGTRLTVV.

This chain uses TRBV2 with TRBJ2-5; the match to TRBD2 covers 8 bases. The CDR3 is 15 amino acids. Trimming at V came to 5 bases and at J to 4 bases, leaving 9 bases not matched to a gene. Looked up from germline, CDR1 is SNHLY and CDR2 is FYNNEI. CDR3 DNA sequence: TGTGCCAGCAGTCGGGAGGGGACCATGGGAGAGACCCAGTACTTC. This gives the protein CASSREGTMGETQYF.

Many counts were recorded for this clonotype. The chain uses TRBV28 and TRBJ1-6; 8 bases fit TRBD1. Germline CDR1 reads MDHEN; CDR2 reads SYDVKM. Trimming took 4 bases from V and 9 from J; bases not matched to a gene: 11. The CDR3 totals 16 residues. In DNA form, the CDR3 reads TGTGCCAGCAGTTCTCCTAGTACAGGGGGGGGTTCACCCCTCCACTTT. Translated: CASSSPSTGGGSPLHF. The full variable domain, completed using reference TRBV28 and TRBJ1-6, is DVKVTQSSRYLVKRTGEKVFLECVQDMDHENMFWYRQDPGLGLRLIYFSYDVKMKEKGDIPEGYSVSREKKERFSLILESASTNQTSMYLCASSSPSTGGGSPLHFGNGTRLTVT.

This clonotype was found once. V gene TRBV2 combines with J gene TRBJ1-5; 8 bases map to TRBD1. This CDR3 region has 15 residues. Germline CDR1 reads SNHLY; CDR2 reads FYNNEI. The V segment lost 3 bases and the J segment 6 bases; nucleotides outside the gene matches: 7. The CDR3 loop is CASSDRSGGSQPQHF. The CDR3 coding sequence is TGTGCCAGCAGTGATCGTTCAGGGGGCAGTCAGCCCCAGCATTTT.

The chain recombines TRBV25-1 with TRBJ2-7, with 10 positions matching TRBD1. There are 13 residues in the CDR3. CDR1 MGHDK and CDR2 SYGVNS come from the germline V gene. V was pared by 10 bases and J by 5 bases, with 8 bases of the junction left unmatched. The CDR3 nucleotides read TGTGCCACGAGACAGGGGGCTGTCGACGAGCAGTACTTC. Translated, it gives CATRQGAVDEQYF.

The V gene is TRBV29-1, the J gene TRBJ2-7; D perhaps matches TRBD1 (6 bases). This CDR3 contains 12 residues. V lost 2 bases, J lost 5 bases, and 10 bases lay in between. Per the germline V gene, CDR1 is SQVTM and CDR2 is ANQGSEA. DNA of the CDR3: TGCAGCGTTGAAACCAGGGGAGACGAGCAGTACTTC. This encodes CSVETRGDEQYF.

About this clonotype: A clone one base away is much larger, so this may be a read error. The CDR3 end shows no conserved phenylalanine or tryptophan, and so a read error is likely. The chain couples TRBV2 to TRBJ1-1; D ambiguous. Germline assignment: CDR1 SNHLY and CDR2 FYNNEI. The CDR3 contains 12 residues. V was pared by 8 bases and J by 1 base, with 8 bases between. The CDR3 spells CASCRWNTEAFS. CDR3 nucleotides: TGTGCCAGCTGTCGATGGAACACTGAAGCTTTCTCT.

Ten or more counts support this clonotype. The chain has TRBV5-1 and TRBJ1-2; the D gene is possibly TRBD1 (5 bases). V was shortened by 2 bases and J by 4 bases, with 9 bases between the two germline ends. Looked up from germline, CDR1 is SGHRS and CDR2 is YFSETQ. The CDR3 is made up of 13 amino acids. CDR3: CASSFGDSYGYTF. CDR3 sequence (DNA): TGCGCCAGCAGCTTCGGAGACAGCTATGGCTACACCTTC. The whole variable domain, filled in from reference TRBV5-1 and TRBJ1-2, reads KAGVTQTPRYLIKTRGQQVTLSCSPISGHRSVSWYQQTPGQGLQFLFEYFSETQRNKGNFPGRFSGRQFSNSRSEMNVSTLELGDSALYLCASSFGDSYGYTFGSGTRLTVV.